This TCR beta chain was captured in a study of beta chain features in type 1 diabetes. Every isolated RNA sample was fully reverse transcribed, so sequencing captured expressed TCRB transcripts. Sequencing used immunoSEQ multiplex PCR; TCRdb keeps in-frame clones, though not all of them. Of under 400,000 clones in the sample, over 10% were seen once. Study-level results: Individuals with type 1 diabetes displayed fewer insertions and more deletions at VDJ junctions. Whether TCRB rearrangement is influenced by HLA type went unresolved here. TCRB CDR3s from Type 1 diabetes patients were moderately but significantly shorter in all four CD4+ subsets.

A note on this clone: The antigen remains undetermined.

Via the markers CD45RO/CCR7/CD25/CD127/CD95/CD27, stem cell-like memory, regulatory, central memory and naive CD4+ cells were sorted. From germline, CDR1 is SGHAT and CDR2 FQNNGV. The CDR3 loop spans 14 amino acids. Trimming cost V 0 bases and J 11 bases, with 16 bases left between them. Specimen: naive CD4+ T cells from blood. The V gene is TRBV11-2, the J gene TRBJ1-1; D gene ambiguous. This clonotype was obtained from a man aged 18 to 30 in good health. CDR3 region: CASSLDNGLPGAFF. CDR3 sequence (DNA): TGTGCCAGCAGCTTAGATAACGGTCTCCCCGGGGCTTTCTTT.